Described below is a single TCR beta chain sequence and its context. Amplified TCR beta CDR3 regions came from RNA transcripts. TCR CDR3 underwent first-round RT-PCR with the HTBI primer set. TCRdb processed the multiplex PCR reads anew with MiXCR; each CDR3 protein has one entry. The sample has fewer than 550,000 distinct CDR3 sequences; 15% to 19% are singletons. The CDR3 is 15 amino acids. V lost 4 bases, J lost 9 bases, and 19 bases lay in between. Germline CDR1 is SGHTA and CDR2 is FQGNSA. The data were taken from a study of T cells in Graves' hyperthyroidism and ophthalmopathy. This clonotype was sampled from a young woman with Graves' hyperthyroidism. The V and J genes are TRBV7-2 and TRBJ2-1, with D possibly being TRBD2 (7 bases). Input material: blood. The CDR3: CASSSDEGGLGEQFF. The CDR3 DNA reads TGTGCCAGCAGCTCCGACGAGGGGGGGCTTGGTGAGCAGTTCTTC. Together with reference TRBV7-2 and TRBJ2-1, the CDR3 gives the full variable domain: GAGVSQSPSNKVTEKGKDVELRCDPISGHTALYWYRQSLGQGLEFLIYFQGNSAPDKSGLPSDRFSAERTGGSVSTLTIQRTQQEDSAVYLCASSSDEGGLGEQFFGPGTRLTVL.